The TCR beta chain described here comes from a study of T cells in Graves' hyperthyroidism and ophthalmopathy. General study findings and limits: Also found in blood were most expanded thyroid clonotypes above 0.001.

It was considered stable Graves' hyperthyroidism when ophthalmopathy did not progress within 18 months. Among the patients, aged 18 to 65, hyperthyroidism was newly diagnosed and had lasted under 2 months. Germline CDR1 reads MDHEN; CDR2 reads SYDVKM. This CDR3 has 17 residues. V shed 3 bases, J shed 6 bases, and the junction held 14 bases outside the gene matches. RNA transcripts were the template for amplifying TCR beta CDR3 regions. First-round RT-PCR with HTBI primers amplified the TCR CDR3 region. TCRdb passed the multiplex PCR reads through MiXCR, listing each CDR3 protein once. The sample gives 300,000 to 400,000 distinct CDR3 sequences, roughly a fifth of which show up once; about 50% is in the top ten. On this clonotype: The antigen remains unidentified.

This chain links TRBV28 with TRBJ2-3, with TRBD2 matching 8 bases. Material: blood. This clonotype was obtained from a woman between 50 and 59 years old with Graves' hyperthyroidism. The CDR3, as DNA: TGTGCCAGCAGTTTTAAAAGGTCGGGAGGGCTGATCGATACGCAGTATTTT. Translated, it gives CASSFKRSGGLIDTQYF.